This T cell receptor (beta chain) was identified during a study of beta chain features in type 1 diabetes. Expressed TCRB transcripts were sequenced because the isolated RNA had all been reverse transcribed beforehand. Libraries were prepared by immunoSEQ multiplex PCR; TCRdb keeps only in-frame clonotypes and omits some of them. The sample contains about 150,000 clones, 7% to 10% of which appear only once. CDR3 length: 15 amino acids. Per germline, CDR1 SGDLS and CDR2 YYNGEE. Trimming cost V 5 bases and J 5 bases; bases outside gene matches: 6. This clone appeared many times. The identical CDR3 is also encoded by other nucleotide sequences in the sample.

Material for sequencing was central memory CD4+ T cells from blood. This clonotype originated in a man younger than 35 in good health. This chain joins TRBV9 and TRBJ2-3; 12 bases fit TRBD2. The CDR3 bases are TGTGCCAGCAGACCCCCGGGACTAGCGGGAGATACGCAGTATTTT. Amino acid sequence: CASRPPGLAGDTQYF.